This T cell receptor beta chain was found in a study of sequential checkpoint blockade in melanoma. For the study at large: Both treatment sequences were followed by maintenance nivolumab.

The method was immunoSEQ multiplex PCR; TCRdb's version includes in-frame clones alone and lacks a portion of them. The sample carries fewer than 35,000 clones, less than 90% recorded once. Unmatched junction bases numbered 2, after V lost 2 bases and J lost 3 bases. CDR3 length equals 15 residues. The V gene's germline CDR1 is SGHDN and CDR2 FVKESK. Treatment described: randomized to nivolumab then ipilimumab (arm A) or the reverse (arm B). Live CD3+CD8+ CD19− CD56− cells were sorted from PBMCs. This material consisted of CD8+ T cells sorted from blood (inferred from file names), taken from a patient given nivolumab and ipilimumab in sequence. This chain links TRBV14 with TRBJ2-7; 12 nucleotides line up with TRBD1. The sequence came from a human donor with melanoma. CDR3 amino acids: CASSQWDRGLYEQYF. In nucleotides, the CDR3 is TGTGCCAGCAGCCAATGGGACAGGGGGCTCTACGAGCAGTACTTC.